The next 21 T cell receptor beta chains were all read from a single sample in a study of T cell repertoires in cytomegalovirus infection. TCRdb re-called the reads through MiXCR, storing one row per CDR3 protein. The sample has about half a million distinct CDR3 sequences; under 45% are singletons. These receptors lack a known antigen. The input for sequencing was cultured PBMCs, taken from culture after CMV antigen stimulation. These receptors were collected from a human donor in good health (CMV status not recorded). Some clones in this sample may be carry-over from other donors' samples.

This chain joins TRBV11-2 and TRBJ2-3; D gene unclear. The length of the CDR3 is 17 residues. V was trimmed by 2 bases and J by 0 bases, leaving 15 bases between them. Per germline, CDR1 SGHAT and CDR2 FQNNGV. The CDR3: CASSLYGRRRSTDTQYF. The CDR3 nucleotides read TGTGCCAGCAGCTTATATGGGCGGCGGCGCAGCACAGATACGCAGTATTTT. Full variable domain (rest looked up from reference TRBV11-2 and TRBJ2-3): EAGVAQSPRYKIIEKRQSVAFWCNPISGHATLYWYQQILGQGPKLLIQFQNNGVVDDSQLPKDRFSAERLKGVDSTLKIQPAKLEDSAVYLCASSLYGRRRSTDTQYFGPGTRLTVL.

J is TRBJ2-6 and V is TRBV7-4; D gene unclear. Germline CDR1 is SGHVT and CDR2 is SQSDAQ. V was pared by 2 bases and J by 0 bases, with 11 bases between. This CDR3 is built from 17 residues. The CDR3 protein is CASSLMVGPSGANVLTF. Written as DNA, the CDR3 is TGTGCCAGCAGCTTAATGGTAGGACCCTCTGGGGCCAACGTCCTGACTTTC.

The V gene is TRBV5-4, the J gene TRBJ2-5, with D perhaps TRBD2 (7 bases). V was clipped by 0 bases and J by 5 bases, with 14 bases between them. This CDR3 has 15 residues. Germline CDR1 and CDR2: SGHNT and YYREEE (reference sequence). As DNA, the CDR3 is TGTGCCAGCAGCTTGGCTAGACGGGGGGCGGAGACCCAGTACTTC. It yields the protein CASSLARRGAETQYF.

This clonotype came up many times. This chain connects TRBV7-2 to TRBJ2-2; 8 bases map to TRBD1. The trim removed 5 bases at V and 6 bases at J, leaving 8 bases unmatched. CDR3 length: 15 amino acids. The germline V gene has CDR1 SGHTA and CDR2 FQGNSA. The chain's CDR3 is CASSATGGIAGELFF. CDR3 bases: TGTGCCAGCAGCGCTACAGGGGGTATAGCCGGGGAGCTGTTTTTT.

The V and J genes are TRBV18 and TRBJ1-4; TRBD1 matches at 7 bases. V was pared by 2 bases and J by 1 base, with 1 base of the junction left unmatched. Germline CDR1 and CDR2: KGHSH and LQKENI. CDR3 length: 15 residues. This CDR3 is CASSPAGGTNEKLFF. CDR3 bases: TGTGCCAGCTCACCAGCAGGGGGAACTAATGAAAAACTGTTTTTT.

This chain connects TRBV10-3 to TRBJ2-3, with TRBD1 as a possible D gene (8 bases). The CDR3 sequence is 15 residues long. The V gene's germline CDR1 is ENHRY and CDR2 SYGVKD. Deletions cut 6 bases from V and 2 bases from J, with 15 bases between. CDR3: CAISSGTGNTDTQYF. The CDR3 region has the DNA TGTGCCATCAGCAGCGGGACAGGCAACACAGATACGCAGTATTTT.

This clonotype has only a few counts. The genes are TRBV12-3 or TRBV12-4 and TRBJ2-7; D might be TRBD2 (5 bases). There are 15 residues in the CDR3. Trimming removed 2 bases from V and 3 bases from J, with 14 bases in between. DNA of the CDR3: TGTGCCAGCAGTTTATTACGAGGGCGACACTACGAGCAGTACTTC. It translates to CASSLLRGRHYEQYF.

The V call is TRBV7-2, the J call TRBJ2-7; possibly TRBD2 for D (5 bases). Germline CDR1 is SGHTA and CDR2 is FQGNSA. This CDR3 is built from 15 residues. V lost 2 bases to trimming and J lost 6 bases, with 17 bases between them. CDR3 in amino acids: CASSLFKGDLGEQYF. CDR3 in DNA: TGTGCCAGCAGCTTATTTAAGGGAGACTTGGGCGAGCAGTACTTC.

The chain couples TRBV7-2 to TRBJ2-1; 11 nucleotides agree with TRBD2. After removal of 0 bases from V and 9 bases from J, the junction contained 16 bases not matched to a gene. This CDR3 is 19 amino acids long. Looked up from germline, CDR1 is SGHTA and CDR2 is FQGNSA. The CDR3 spells CASSLARWLAGGSSGEQFF. CDR3 nucleotide sequence: TGTGCCAGCAGCTTAGCGAGGTGGCTAGCGGGAGGTTCGAGTGGTGAGCAGTTCTTC.

This chain connects TRBV7-6 to TRBJ1-1; D gene unclear. Trimming pared 6 bases from V and 1 base from J, leaving 18 bases between. The germline gives CDR1 SGHVS, CDR2 FNYEAQ. The CDR3 contains 16 residues. CDR3 residues: CASSNADERSNTEAFF. CDR3 DNA: TGTGCCAGCAGTAATGCTGATGAACGATCGAACACTGAAGCTTTCTTT.

This clonotype turned up a few times. CDR3 sequence: CATNRQSQETQYF. The CDR3 bases are TGTGCCACCAACCGACAGAGTCAAGAGACCCAGTACTTC. V gene TRBV15 combines with J gene TRBJ2-5, with D possibly matching TRBD1 (5 bases). The V end was cut by 7 bases, the J end by 2 bases, with 11 bases between. The germline V gene encodes CDR1 LNHNV and CDR2 YYDKDF (reference sequence). The CDR3 loop spans 13 amino acids.

The chain joins TRBV7-2 to TRBJ2-7; D ambiguous. From germline, CDR1 is SGHTA and CDR2 FQGNSA. V was pared by 5 bases and J by 5 bases, with 7 bases between. CDR3 size: 11 residues. Written as DNA, the CDR3 is TGTGCCAGCAGCCGGGTGGACGAGCAGTACTTC. Residues: CASSRVDEQYF.

The chain combines TRBV7-2 with TRBJ2-1; D not resolved. The V end lost 1 base, the J end lost 6 bases, and 10 bases lay between the germline ends. The CDR3 has 14 residues. Germline CDR1 SGHTA, CDR2 FQGNSA. The CDR3 sequence is CASSLGSWSNEQFF. CDR3 nucleotide sequence: TGTGCCAGCAGCTTAGGCTCGTGGAGCAATGAGCAGTTCTTC.

The genes are TRBV7-2 and TRBJ1-2; D unresolved. Germline V lookup: CDR1 SGHTA, CDR2 FQGNSA. This CDR3 contains 13 residues. Trimming cost V 1 base and J 4 bases, with 7 bases left between them. CDR3 in DNA: TGTGCCAGCAGCTTAGAGGGCCTCTATGGCTACACCTTC. Its protein product is CASSLEGLYGYTF.

This clonotype was observed a few times. The chain joins TRBV6-2 or TRBV6-3 to TRBJ2-1; 9 bases map to TRBD1. V trimming: 5 bases; J trimming: 7 bases; junction bases outside the gene matches: 6. Germline-derived CDR1 and CDR2 are MNHEY and SVGEGT. The CDR3 is made up of 14 amino acids. The CDR3 DNA follows: TGTGCCAGCAGTCACCGACAGGGGGGAAATGAGCAGTTCTTC. Amino acids: CASSHRQGGNEQFF.

This clonotype occurred a few times. The V gene is TRBV6-1, the J gene TRBJ2-5; the match to TRBD1 covers 7 bases. The CDR3 runs to 13 residues. V lost 1 base, J lost 13 bases, and 9 bases stayed unmatched. Per the germline V gene, CDR1 is MNHNS and CDR2 is SASEGT. The CDR3 region has the DNA TGTGCCAGCAGTGAAGTTGAGGGGGCTCGCTTGTACTTC. Its translation: CASSEVEGARLYF.

CDR3 amino acids: CASSQTGDYTGELFF. The DNA of the CDR3 is TGTGCCAGCAGCCAAACAGGGGATTACACCGGGGAGCTGTTTTTT. The genes are TRBV5-4 and TRBJ2-2; 7 nucleotides match TRBD1. The CDR3 has 15 residues. The germline CDR1 and CDR2 sequences are SGHNT and YYREEE (reference sequence). V was pared by 4 bases and J by 3 bases, with 6 bases of the junction left unmatched.

As for this clonotype: The junction differs from germline at one of its ends, possibly a read error. The V gene is TRBV5-1, the J gene TRBJ1-2, with TRBD1 identical over 9 bases. There are 15 residues in the CDR3. Looked up from germline, CDR1 is SGHRS and CDR2 is YFSETQ. CDR3 DNA: TGCGCCAGAAGCTTGTATGGACAGGGGAACTATGGCTACACCTTC. Amino acid sequence: CARSLYGQGNYGYTF.

The sample holds a few counts of this clonotype. The CDR3: CASSFISLETQYF. For the CDR3, the DNA is TGTGCCAGCAGCTTCATCAGCCTTGAGACCCAGTACTTC. This chain uses TRBV7-2 with TRBJ2-5, with D unclear. Deletions cut 3 bases from V and 5 bases from J, with 10 bases between. Germline-derived CDR1 and CDR2 are SGHTA and FQGNSA. The CDR3 runs to 13 residues.

This chain joins TRBV6-1 and TRBJ2-3; 7 bases map to TRBD2. Per germline, CDR1 MNHNS and CDR2 SASEGT. With 1 base clipped from V and 1 base from J, the junction kept 5 bases outside the gene matches. This CDR3 is 16 amino acids long. CDR3 DNA: TGTGCCAGCAGTGAAGGGGCAAGCGGGGGCACAGATACGCAGTATTTT. Amino acids: CASSEGASGGTDTQYF.

In this sample, this clonotype turned up a few times. This chain links TRBV2 with TRBJ2-5; unclear D gene. Germline-derived CDR1 and CDR2 are SNHLY and FYNNEI. CDR3 length: 13 amino acids. The ends were cut back, 7 bases at V and 5 bases at J, with 14 bases in the middle. Here the CDR3 DNA reads TGTGCCAGCAAGTCGGTGGCAGTGGAGACCCAGTACTTC. Translated, it gives CASKSVAVETQYF.